The 3 T cell receptor beta chains reported below all come from one sample, sequenced in a study of cytomegalovirus exposure and HLA in healthy donors. The study ran its PCR with 60 Vbeta and 13 Jbeta primers. Method: immunoSEQ multiplex PCR; TCRdb's copy keeps in-frame clones and lacks some. Among 150,000 to 200,000 clones listed, just under 80% were seen once. Sequencing was done on a sample of PBMCs. The receptors originated from a woman between 45 and 65 years old in good health and CMV-seropositive.

The rearrangement joins TRBV4-2 to TRBJ1-5, with unresolved D. This CDR3 is 13 amino acids long. In germline, CDR1 is LGHNA, CDR2 YNFKEQ. Trimming removed 0 bases from V and 6 bases from J, with 6 bases in between. CDR3 region: CASSQDRVQPQHF. Here the CDR3 DNA reads TGTGCCAGCAGCCAAGATAGAGTTCAGCCCCAGCATTTT.

V and J are TRBV18 and TRBJ2-3, with TRBD2 as a possible D gene (6 bases). Germline CDR1 reads KGHSH; CDR2 reads LQKENI. V was trimmed by 6 bases and J by 2 bases, leaving 12 bases between them. The CDR3 sequence is 14 residues long. The CDR3 sequence: CASSLGLSTDTQYF. The CDR3 DNA reads as TGTGCCAGCTCCCTGGGACTTTCCACAGATACGCAGTATTTT.

The gene calls are TRBV19 and TRBJ1-5; D gene unclear. Germline V gene lookup returns CDR1 LNHDA and CDR2 SQIVND (reference sequence). The V and J ends lost 7 bases and 0 bases respectively, with 7 bases between them. This CDR3 contains 13 residues. CDR3 region: CASTPNSNQPQHF. The CDR3 nucleotides read TGTGCCAGTACCCCTAATAGCAATCAGCCCCAGCATTTT.